This T cell receptor (beta chain) was recorded in a study of cytomegalovirus exposure and HLA in healthy donors. Study findings and constraints: A later analysis appeared to link common viral pathogens to several of the most significant clusters.

Primers for the PCR totalled 60 Vbeta and 13 Jbeta. TCRdb's copy holds only in-frame clones and misses some; the assay was immunoSEQ multiplex PCR. The sample includes about 48,000 clones. The germline CDR1 and CDR2 sequences are SGHRS and YFSETQ. The CDR3 length is 14 residues. The junction had 4 bases not matched to a gene; V was cut back by 4 bases and J by 0 bases. Note on this clone: Its antigen is not known.

The V call is TRBV5-1, the J call TRBJ2-7, with 7 bases matching TRBD1. Material for sequencing was PBMCs. This TCR was sampled from a male donor in good health and CMV-seropositive. The CDR3 coding sequence is TGCGCCAGCAGCGACTCAGGGGGCTCCTACGAGCAGTACTTC. This codes for CASSDSGGSYEQYF.